A selection of T cell receptor beta chains follows, all from one sample in a study of shared clonotypes between healthy human individuals. Method: immunoSEQ multiplex PCR; TCRdb's copy keeps in-frame clones and lacks some. This sample has about 380,000 clones, with 95% to 97% found just once. Sample: memory CD8+ T cells sorted from blood. The receptors derive from a man in his thirties or forties in good health. The CDR3 runs from the conserved cysteine through the conserved F or W. A D gene is named only where the DNA matches it firmly. Some rows mark clone size as missing; the rest say once, few, many or name a class of expanded clone.

clone_size: -; d_call: TRBD1; j_call: TRBJ1-1; v_call: TRBV7-8; cdr3_aa: CASNGGEPGQGLRAEAFF; cdr3_nt: TGTGCCAGCAACGGAGGCGAACCGGGACAGGGGCTTCGGGCTGAAGCTTTCTTT
clone_size: -; d_call: TRBD2; j_call: TRBJ2-2; v_call: TRBV9; cdr3_aa: CASTSGGGGGTGELFF; cdr3_nt: TGTGCCAGCACCTCCGGGGGGGGCGGAGGCACCGGGGAGCTGTTTTTT
clone_size: -; d_call: -; j_call: TRBJ1-5; v_call: TRBV30; cdr3_aa: CAWSVGGRGQPQHF; cdr3_nt: TGTGCCTGGAGTGTAGGGGGGCGAGGTCAGCCCCAGCATTTT
clone_size: -; d_call: TRBD1; j_call: TRBJ2-3; v_call: TRBV25-1; cdr3_aa: CASSGLTGGSTDTQYF; cdr3_nt: TGTGCCAGCAGTGGCCTAACAGGGGGCTCCACAGATACGCAGTATTTT
clone_size: -; d_call: -; j_call: TRBJ2-1; v_call: TRBV2; cdr3_aa: CASSEGRVGQFF; cdr3_nt: TGTGCCAGCAGTGAAGGGCGGGTAGGTCAGTTCTTC
clone_size: once; d_call: -; j_call: TRBJ2-1; v_call: TRBV2; cdr3_aa: CASSAPTSYNEQFF; cdr3_nt: TGTGCCAGCTCGGCTCCTACCTCCTACAATGAGCAGTTCTTC
clone_size: -; d_call: -; j_call: TRBJ2-2; v_call: TRBV7-9; cdr3_aa: CASSVQGTGSGELFF; cdr3_nt: TGTGCCAGCAGCGTACAAGGAACAGGGTCCGGGGAGCTGTTTTTT
clone_size: -; d_call: -; j_call: TRBJ2-7; v_call: TRBV28; cdr3_aa: CASSQHYEQYF; cdr3_nt: TGTGCCAGCAGCCAGCACTACGAGCAGTACTTC
clone_size: -; d_call: -; j_call: TRBJ1-2; v_call: TRBV12-1; cdr3_aa: CASSLRPKGGYTF; cdr3_nt: TGTGCCAGCAGCTTACGACCCAAAGGCGGCTACACCTTC
clone_size: -; d_call: TRBD2; j_call: TRBJ2-1; v_call: TRBV6-1; cdr3_aa: CASTMSGRIYNEQFF; cdr3_nt: TGTGCCAGCACCATGAGCGGGAGGATCTACAATGAGCAGTTCTTC
clone_size: -; d_call: TRBD1; j_call: TRBJ2-1; v_call: TRBV29-1; cdr3_aa: CSVDRDRVSNEQFF; cdr3_nt: TGCAGCGTGGACCGGGACAGGGTTAGCAATGAGCAGTTCTTC
clone_size: -; d_call: -; j_call: TRBJ2-2; v_call: TRBV5-1; cdr3_aa: CASSLVSRGGTGELFF; cdr3_nt: TGCGCCAGCAGCTTGGTATCCAGGGGAGGTACCGGGGAGCTGTTTTTT
clone_size: -; d_call: -; j_call: TRBJ2-1; v_call: TRBV7-9; cdr3_aa: CASSFKDQHEQFF; cdr3_nt: TGTGCCAGCAGCTTTAAAGATCAGCATGAGCAGTTCTTC
clone_size: -; d_call: TRBD1; j_call: TRBJ1-1; v_call: TRBV19; cdr3_aa: CASSRGQGRNTEAFF; cdr3_nt: TGTGCCAGTAGTCGGGGACAGGGAAGGAACACTGAAGCTTTCTTT
clone_size: -; d_call: TRBD1; j_call: TRBJ1-1; v_call: TRBV30; cdr3_aa: CAGQQGLKTEAFF; cdr3_nt: TGTGCCGGGCAACAGGGGCTGAAAACTGAAGCTTTCTTT
clone_size: -; d_call: -; j_call: TRBJ2-7; v_call: TRBV30; cdr3_aa: CAWSVWDEQYF; cdr3_nt: TGTGCCTGGAGTGTATGGGACGAGCAGTACTTC
clone_size: -; d_call: TRBD1; j_call: TRBJ2-7; v_call: TRBV5-1; cdr3_aa: CASSVTGQGINEQYF; cdr3_nt: TGCGCCAGCAGCGTGACGGGACAGGGTATCAACGAGCAGTACTTC
clone_size: few; d_call: -; j_call: TRBJ1-5; v_call: TRBV6-1; cdr3_aa: CASSDRARFFNQPQHF; cdr3_nt: TGTGCCAGCAGTGATAGGGCCCGATTCTTCAATCAGCCCCAGCATTTT
clone_size: -; d_call: -; j_call: TRBJ2-2; v_call: TRBV10-3; cdr3_aa: CAIGGGGKNTGELFF; cdr3_nt: TGTGCCATTGGGGGGGGCGGGAAGAACACCGGGGAGCTGTTTTTT
clone_size: -; d_call: -; j_call: TRBJ1-1; v_call: TRBV28; cdr3_aa: CASSLRAGAGEAFF; cdr3_nt: TGTGCCAGCAGTTTAAGGGCAGGGGCGGGTGAAGCTTTCTTT
clone_size: -; d_call: -; j_call: TRBJ2-5; v_call: TRBV7-2; cdr3_aa: CASSSQPPETQYF; cdr3_nt: TGTGCCAGCAGCTCCCAACCCCCAGAGACCCAGTACTTC
clone_size: once; d_call: -; j_call: TRBJ2-7; v_call: TRBV11-2; cdr3_aa: CASSFRATQTADYEQYF; cdr3_nt: TGTGCCAGCAGCTTCCGAGCCACTCAGACAGCCGACTACGAGCAGTACTTC
clone_size: -; d_call: -; j_call: TRBJ2-7; v_call: TRBV25-1; cdr3_aa: CASQRGAYEQYF; cdr3_nt: TGTGCCAGCCAGAGGGGGGCCTACGAGCAGTACTTC
clone_size: -; d_call: -; j_call: TRBJ2-3; v_call: TRBV9; cdr3_aa: CASSVTSGFTDTQYF; cdr3_nt: TGTGCCAGCAGCGTAACTAGTGGGTTCACAGATACGCAGTATTTT
clone_size: once; d_call: TRBD2; j_call: TRBJ2-7; v_call: TRBV5-1; cdr3_aa: CASSLGLASRYEQYF; cdr3_nt: TGCGCCAGCAGCTTGGGACTAGCGTCTAGGTACGAGCAGTACTTC
clone_size: -; d_call: -; j_call: TRBJ2-3; v_call: TRBV28; cdr3_aa: CASSRRGTDTQYF; cdr3_nt: TGTGCCAGCAGCCGGAGAGGGACAGATACGCAGTATTTT
clone_size: -; d_call: TRBD1; j_call: TRBJ2-1; v_call: TRBV6-6; cdr3_aa: CASSDLRDRVGHEQFF; cdr3_nt: TGTGCCAGCTCTGATCTCAGGGACAGGGTCGGTCATGAGCAGTTCTTC
clone_size: -; d_call: -; j_call: TRBJ1-1; v_call: TRBV18; cdr3_aa: CASSPIEGLNTEAFF; cdr3_nt: TGTGCCAGCTCACCGATTGAAGGTCTGAACACTGAAGCTTTCTTT
clone_size: -; d_call: -; j_call: TRBJ2-5; v_call: TRBV28; cdr3_aa: CASSRGERQETQYF; cdr3_nt: TGTGCCAGCAGTCGGGGAGAAAGGCAAGAGACCCAGTACTTC
clone_size: -; d_call: TRBD1; j_call: TRBJ1-4; v_call: TRBV7-9; cdr3_aa: CASSLPGQASNEKLFF; cdr3_nt: TGTGCCAGCAGCCTCCCGGGACAGGCCTCAAATGAAAAACTGTTTTTT
clone_size: -; d_call: TRBD2; j_call: TRBJ2-3; v_call: TRBV29-1; cdr3_aa: CSVEVREGQSDTQYF; cdr3_nt: TGCAGCGTTGAGGTGCGGGAGGGTCAGTCAGATACGCAGTATTTT
clone_size: -; d_call: TRBD1; j_call: TRBJ2-7; v_call: TRBV15; cdr3_aa: CATSRSPGQGGYEQYF; cdr3_nt: TGTGCCACCAGCAGATCCCCGGGACAGGGCGGCTACGAGCAGTACTTC
clone_size: -; d_call: TRBD2; j_call: TRBJ2-7; v_call: TRBV19; cdr3_aa: CASSLAGAYEQYF; cdr3_nt: TGTGCCAGTAGTTTGGCGGGAGCCTACGAGCAGTACTTC
clone_size: -; d_call: -; j_call: TRBJ2-5; v_call: TRBV6-1; cdr3_aa: CASSEVPPKETQYF; cdr3_nt: TGTGCCAGCAGTGAAGTACCTCCGAAAGAGACCCAGTACTTC
clone_size: -; d_call: -; j_call: TRBJ2-1; v_call: TRBV28; cdr3_aa: CASSLGSYNEQFF; cdr3_nt: TGTGCCAGCAGTTTAGGGAGCTACAATGAGCAGTTCTTC
clone_size: few; d_call: TRBD1; j_call: TRBJ2-7; v_call: TRBV5-4; cdr3_aa: CASSGTGDFDEQYF; cdr3_nt: TGTGCCAGCAGCGGGACAGGGGATTTCGACGAGCAGTACTTC
clone_size: -; d_call: -; j_call: TRBJ2-1; v_call: TRBV5-5; cdr3_aa: CASSVGAGSYNEQFF; cdr3_nt: TGTGCCAGCAGCGTGGGGGCGGGTTCCTACAATGAGCAGTTCTTC
clone_size: -; d_call: -; j_call: TRBJ2-7; v_call: TRBV5-4; cdr3_aa: CASSLGGVSYEQYF; cdr3_nt: TGTGCCAGCAGCTTGGGGGGCGTATCCTACGAGCAGTACTTC
clone_size: -; d_call: -; j_call: TRBJ1-2; v_call: TRBV7-6; cdr3_aa: CASSLGGYGYTF; cdr3_nt: TGTGCCAGCAGCTTAGGTGGATATGGCTACACCTTC
clone_size: -; d_call: -; j_call: TRBJ2-7; v_call: TRBV20-1; cdr3_aa: CSAPGSLEQYF; cdr3_nt: TGCAGTGCGCCGGGAAGTCTTGAGCAGTACTTC
clone_size: once; d_call: -; j_call: TRBJ2-3; v_call: TRBV30; cdr3_aa: CAWSAPRPGYTDTQYF; cdr3_nt: TGTGCCTGGAGCGCGCCACGCCCGGGGTATACAGATACGCAGTATTTT
clone_size: -; d_call: -; j_call: TRBJ2-7; v_call: TRBV11-2; cdr3_aa: CASSLKTTYSYEQYF; cdr3_nt: TGTGCCAGCAGCTTAAAGACAACCTACTCCTACGAGCAGTACTTC
clone_size: -; d_call: -; j_call: TRBJ1-5; v_call: TRBV4-1; cdr3_aa: CASSQDGGANEPQHF; cdr3_nt: TGCGCCAGCAGCCAAGATGGGGGGGCGAATGAGCCCCAGCATTTT
clone_size: -; d_call: -; j_call: TRBJ2-5; v_call: TRBV7-2; cdr3_aa: CASSLAGYQETQYF; cdr3_nt: TGTGCCAGCAGCTTAGCTGGATATCAAGAGACCCAGTACTTC
clone_size: once; d_call: -; j_call: TRBJ1-4; v_call: TRBV7-9; cdr3_aa: CASSLIGGPNEKLFF; cdr3_nt: TGTGCCAGCAGCTTAATCGGGGGGCCTAATGAAAAACTGTTTTTT
clone_size: -; d_call: -; j_call: TRBJ1-2; v_call: TRBV19; cdr3_aa: CATKTGNYGYTF; cdr3_nt: TGTGCCACCAAGACAGGCAACTATGGCTACACCTTC
clone_size: -; d_call: -; j_call: TRBJ1-5; v_call: TRBV15; cdr3_aa: CATSRDLEEQPQHF; cdr3_nt: TGTGCCACCAGCAGAGATCTTGAGGAACAGCCCCAGCATTTT